These 29 T cell receptor beta chains originate from one sample sequenced in a study of regulatory T cells in long-lasting Graves disease. For TCR beta, libraries came from iRepertoire HTBI primers and Arm-PCR of CDR3 regions. TCRdb reprocessed the multiplex PCR reads with MiXCR, giving one entry per CDR3 protein. The profile shows approximately 390,000 distinct CDR3 sequences, around 15% of them singletons. The sample's time point: newly diagnosed GD, antithyroid drugs for less than 3 months. TCR sequences were obtained from RNA taken from PBMCs. This sample also belongs to another study, concerning T cells in Graves' hyperthyroidism and ophthalmopathy.

The sequencing used peripheral blood mononuclear cells (PBMCs), collected at new diagnosis, from a patient treated with antithyroid drugs. The receptor source for this set is a young woman with Graves disease.

This clonotype appeared many times. The chain employs TRBV2 and TRBJ1-1; tentative D call: TRBD1 (6 bases). The CDR3 has 15 residues. Germline V gene lookup returns CDR1 SNHLY and CDR2 FYNNEI. Trimming removed 1 base from V and 6 bases from J, with 15 bases in between. CDR3 nucleotides: TGTGCCAGCAGTGAAGTACTGGGGACATCCTCTGAAGCTTTCTTT. This translates into CASSEVLGTSSEAFF. Looking up the rest from reference TRBV2 and TRBJ1-1 gives the full variable domain: EPEVTQTPSHQVTQMGQEVILRCVPISNHLYFYWYRQILGQKVEFLVSFYNNEISEKSEIFDDQFSVERPDGSNFTLKIRSTKLEDSAMYFCASSEVLGTSSEAFFGQGTRLTVV.

This clonotype was detected many times. The V and J genes are TRBV11-2 and TRBJ2-1; D is undetermined. CDR1 SGHAT and CDR2 FQNNGV come from the germline V gene. Trimming left V 2 bases short and J 7 bases short, with 6 bases between. This CDR3 region has 12 residues. Here the CDR3 reads CASSLFINEQFF. The CDR3 nucleotides are TGTGCCAGCAGCTTATTTATTAATGAGCAGTTCTTC. The full variable domain, completed using reference TRBV11-2 and TRBJ2-1, is EAGVAQSPRYKIIEKRQSVAFWCNPISGHATLYWYQQILGQGPKLLIQFQNNGVVDDSQLPKDRFSAERLKGVDSTLKIQPAKLEDSAVYLCASSLFINEQFFGPGTRLTVL.

J is TRBJ2-1 and V is TRBV19; D perhaps matches TRBD2 (5 bases). Germline values: CDR1 LNHDA, CDR2 SQIVND (reference sequence). CDR3 length equals 13 residues. V lost 8 bases and J lost 5, with 13 bases in between. CDR3 residues: CASSPGSNNEQFF. For the CDR3, the DNA is TGTGCCAGTTCCCCGGGGAGCAACAATGAGCAGTTCTTC.

In its sample, this clonotype was seen many times. The chain links TRBV28 to TRBJ2-1; D uncertain. Per the germline V gene, CDR1 is MDHEN and CDR2 is SYDVKM. Trimming removed 1 base from V and 2 bases from J, with 12 bases in between. The CDR3 has 16 residues. CDR3 residues: CASSLFVRSTYNEQFF. CDR3 DNA: TGTGCCAGCAGTTTATTCGTGAGGTCAACCTACAATGAGCAGTTCTTC.

This clonotype was seen at least ten times. The chain carries TRBV18 and TRBJ2-3, with a weak D call TRBD1 (5 bases). Trimming took off 0 bases at V and 7 bases at J, with 11 bases between the two ends. The CDR3 runs to 14 residues. Germline V gene sequence: CDR1 KGHSH, CDR2 LQKENI. The CDR3: CASSPPSTAHTQYF. The CDR3 DNA sequence: TGTGCCAGCTCACCACCGTCGACAGCACATACGCAGTATTTT. The full variable domain, in which reference TRBV18 and TRBJ2-3 provide the parts outside the CDR3, is NAGVMQNPRHLVRRRGQEARLRCSPMKGHSHVYWYRQLPEEGLKFMVYLQKENIIDESGMPKERFSAEFPKEGPSILRIQQVVRGDSAAYFCASSPPSTAHTQYFGPGTRLTVL.

The rearrangement links TRBV24-1 to TRBJ1-5; 7 nucleotides line up with TRBD1. The V segment lost 4 bases and the J segment 4 bases; nucleotides outside the gene matches: 3. This CDR3 region has 14 residues. CDR1 is KGHDR, CDR2 SFDVKD, per germline. The CDR3 reads CATSEPTGNQPQHF. Here the CDR3 DNA reads TGTGCCACCAGTGAACCGACAGGGAATCAGCCCCAGCATTTT.

This clonotype showed up many times. This chain joins TRBV6-5 and TRBJ1-2, with 9 nucleotides matching TRBD1. Unmatched junction bases numbered 12, after V lost 4 bases and J lost 3 bases. This CDR3 contains 17 residues. Per germline, CDR1 MNHEY and CDR2 SVGAGI. The CDR3 coding sequence is TGTGCCAGCAGTTCTAGGACAGGGGCTGACGAGCACTATGGCTACACCTTC. This sequence encodes CASSSRTGADEHYGYTF.

Ten or more counts support this clonotype. V gene TRBV29-1 combines with J gene TRBJ2-1; TRBD2 matches at 11 bases. Germline V gene data show CDR1 as SQVTM and CDR2 as ANQGSEA. The CDR3 runs 17 residues. The trim removed 4 bases at V and 6 bases at J, leaving 14 bases unmatched. The CDR3 sequence: CSVVSAPGLAAGNEQFF. As DNA, the CDR3 is TGCAGCGTTGTTTCGGCTCCGGGACTAGCGGCCGGCAATGAGCAGTTCTTC.

This clonotype was picked up many times. This sequence joins TRBV5-1 and TRBJ1-1, with a tentative D call TRBD1 (6 bases). Germline lookup yields CDR1 SGHRS and CDR2 YFSETQ. The CDR3 has 15 residues. The ends were cut back, 7 bases at V and 1 base at J, with 17 bases in the middle. The CDR3 coding sequence is TGCGCCAGCTCCTTGGGGGCCACATCGAACACTGAAGCTTTCTTT. Residues: CASSLGATSNTEAFF.

This clonotype was seen repeatedly, ten times or more. V gene TRBV28 combines with J gene TRBJ1-6, with D possibly TRBD1 on 5 matching bases. Germline V CDR1 and CDR2: MDHEN, SYDVKM. Trimming took 5 bases from V and 14 from J, leaving 22 bases between them. The length of the CDR3 is 15 residues. The CDR3 DNA follows: TGTGCCAGCAGTCGCCAACAGGTTCCTGTTTTGGCCCTCCACTTT. Its protein is CASSRQQVPVLALHF.

The chain employs TRBV12-3 or TRBV12-4 and TRBJ2-7; 13 bases agree with TRBD2. This CDR3 is 15 amino acids long. Trimming took 5 bases from V and 3 from J; bases not matched to a gene: 4. CDR3 protein: CASSATSGGGYEQYF. The CDR3 DNA follows: TGTGCCAGCAGTGCCACTAGCGGGGGGGGCTACGAGCAGTACTTC.

The genes are TRBV9 and TRBJ2-2; no firm D call. The germline V gene encodes CDR1 SGDLS and CDR2 YYNGEE. This CDR3 region has 13 residues. Trimming shortened V by 4 bases and J by 2 bases, and 6 bases separated the two germline ends. Written as DNA, the CDR3 is TGTGCCAGCAGCCCATATAACACCGGGGAGCTGTTTTTT. It is translated as CASSPYNTGELFF.

The chain is built from TRBV28 and TRBJ1-2; 10 bases line up with TRBD1. Germline CDR1 MDHEN, CDR2 SYDVKM. With 5 bases clipped from V and 2 bases from J, the junction kept 8 bases outside the gene matches. CDR3 length: 16 residues. The DNA for the CDR3 is TGTGCCAGCAGTCCTATCCCGGGACAGGGGAACTATGGCTACACCTTC. The encoded protein is CASSPIPGQGNYGYTF.

The rearrangement uses TRBV9 and TRBJ2-7; TRBD2 agrees at 8 bases. V shed 4 bases, J shed 1 base, and the junction held 10 bases outside the gene matches. The CDR3 covers 16 residues. CDR1 and CDR2 (germline): SGDLS, YYNGEE. CDR3: CASSSPVRGGSYEQYF. CDR3 DNA sequence: TGTGCCAGCAGCTCCCCAGTCCGGGGGGGGTCCTACGAGCAGTACTTC.

This clonotype appeared a few times. The chain carries TRBV5-1 and TRBJ2-7, with D unresolved. The ends were cut back, 8 bases at V and 7 bases at J, with 7 bases in the middle. Germline V lookup: CDR1 SGHRS, CDR2 YFSETQ. There are 9 residues in the CDR3. The CDR3 region is CARLEEQYF. In DNA form, the CDR3 reads TGCGCCAGGTTGGAGGAGCAGTACTTC.

The chain carries TRBV9 and TRBJ1-2; the D is unclear. The germline V gene encodes CDR1 SGDLS and CDR2 YYNGEE. Trimming left V 0 bases short and J 5 bases short, with 11 bases between. The CDR3 is 14 residues long. CDR3 amino acids: CASSVAVAQYGYTF. Written as DNA, the CDR3 is TGTGCCAGCAGCGTAGCGGTCGCCCAATATGGCTACACCTTC.

Comments on this clonotype: Compared with germline, one end of the junction differs, possibly owing to a read error. CDR3 sequence (DNA): TGTGCCACCAGTGATCCGTCTAGCGGGAGCAATTATGAACAGTTCTTC. Protein sequence: CATSDPSSGSNYEQFF. The chain joins TRBV24-1 to TRBJ2-1; 10 bases are shared with TRBD2. The CDR3 totals 16 residues. In germline, CDR1 is KGHDR, CDR2 SFDVKD.

The table lists this clonotype with many counts. V is TRBV5-1 and J is TRBJ1-2; 9 bases line up with TRBD1. V trimming: 3 bases; J trimming: 6 bases; junction bases outside the gene matches: 6. CDR1 is SGHRS, CDR2 YFSETQ, per germline. The length of the CDR3 is 14 residues. CDR3 DNA: TGCGCCAGCAGCTGGGCCACAGGGGGCAATGGCTACACCTTC. This gives the protein CASSWATGGNGYTF. Full variable domain (missing parts from reference TRBV5-1 and TRBJ1-2): KAGVTQTPRYLIKTRGQQVTLSCSPISGHRSVSWYQQTPGQGLQFLFEYFSETQRNKGNFPGRFSGRQFSNSRSEMNVSTLELGDSALYLCASSWATGGNGYTFGSGTRLTVV.

At least ten counts were recorded for this clonotype. The CDR3 loop reads CASSPRGPLNSYNEQFF. CDR3 DNA: TGTGCCAGCAGCCCTAGGGGTCCCCTTAACTCCTACAATGAGCAGTTCTTC. This sequence joins TRBV7-3 and TRBJ2-1; D is perhaps TRBD1 (5 bases). Germline loops: CDR1 SGHTA, CDR2 FQGTGA. The CDR3 length is 17 residues. V was trimmed by 5 bases and J by 0 bases, leaving 17 bases between them. Full variable domain (outside the CDR3, taken from reference TRBV7-3 and TRBJ2-1): GAGVSQTPSNKVTEKGKYVELRCDPISGHTALYWYRQSLGQGPEFLIYFQGTGAADDSGLPNDRFFAVRPEGSVSTLKIQRTERGDSAVYLCASSPRGPLNSYNEQFFGPGTRLTVL.

This clonotype was recorded at least ten times. The chain uses TRBV30 and TRBJ2-7, with D perhaps being TRBD1 or TRBD2 (5 bases each). Per the germline V gene, CDR1 is GTSNPN and CDR2 is SVGIG (reference sequence). CDR3 size: 16 residues. V was trimmed by 3 bases and J by 4 bases, leaving 22 bases between them. CDR3 residues: CAWRPRGWGTQYEQYF. CDR3 bases: TGTGCCTGGAGGCCTAGGGGTTGGGGGACCCAGTACGAGCAGTACTTC. The complete variable domain, with remaining parts taken from reference TRBV30 and TRBJ2-7, reads SQTIHQWPATLVQPVGSPLSLECTVEGTSNPNLYWYRQAAGRGLQLLFYSVGIGQISSEVPQNLSASRPQDRQFILSSKKLLLSDSGFYLCAWRPRGWGTQYEQYFGPGTRLTVT.

The chain recombines TRBV7-9 with TRBJ2-7; D gene ambiguous. V was cut by 0 bases and J by 3 bases, with 9 bases left in between. The CDR3 is made up of 14 amino acids. CDR1 SEHNR and CDR2 FQNEAQ come from the germline V gene (reference sequence). The CDR3: CASSLANSLYEQYF. The CDR3, as DNA: TGTGCCAGCAGCTTAGCGAACAGCCTCTACGAGCAGTACTTC.

The chain joins TRBV19 to TRBJ2-3; 9 positions match TRBD1. V lost 6 bases and J lost 3; bases outside the gene matches: 10. The CDR3 totals 16 residues. Germline V gene sequence: CDR1 LNHDA, CDR2 SQIVND (reference sequence). CDR3 bases: TGTGCCAGTAGCGACACAGGGGGCTGGGAGACAGATACGCAGTATTTT. Amino acids: CASSDTGGWETDTQYF.

Many counts were recorded for this clonotype. The rearrangement uses TRBV3-1 and TRBJ1-5; no definite D call. Germline CDR1 reads LGHDT; CDR2 reads YNNKEL (reference sequence). The CDR3 loop spans 12 amino acids. The V gene lost 3 bases and the J gene lost 0 bases, with 0 bases spanning the gap. The CDR3 nucleotides read TGTGCCAGCAGCCATAGCAATCAGCCCCAGCATTTT. It is translated as CASSHSNQPQHF.

This clonotype was counted ten times or more. The chain has TRBV10-3 and TRBJ2-2, with unresolved D. The V and J ends lost 3 bases and 1 base respectively, with 6 bases between them. Germline assignment: CDR1 ENHRY and CDR2 SYGVKD. The CDR3 has 14 amino acids. CDR3 nucleotides: TGTGCCATCAGTGACGGCTGGAACACCGGGGAGCTGTTTTTT. This encodes CAISDGWNTGELFF.

This clonotype has a count of ten or more. The chain recombines TRBV24-1 with TRBJ2-1; possibly TRBD1 for D (5 bases). CDR1 and CDR2 (germline): KGHDR, SFDVKD. V was shortened by 7 bases and J by 5 bases, with 23 bases between the two germline ends. The CDR3 covers 17 residues. In nucleotides, the CDR3 is TGTGCCACCAGATCGACATACTCAAATGGGGCTGACAATGAGCAGTTCTTC. Its translation is CATRSTYSNGADNEQFF.

The rearrangement uses TRBV9 and TRBJ2-5; tentatively, D is TRBD1 (5 bases). The CDR3 is made up of 13 amino acids. Trimming stripped 2 bases from V and 6 bases from J, with 11 bases between. The germline gives CDR1 SGDLS, CDR2 YYNGEE. The CDR3 loop is CASSVAGLQTQYF. The CDR3 nucleotides are TGTGCCAGCAGCGTGGCAGGGCTCCAGACCCAGTACTTC. Based on the CDR3 plus reference TRBV9 and TRBJ2-5, the full variable domain is DSGVTQTPKHLITATGQRVTLRCSPRSGDLSVYWYQQSLDQGLQFLIQYYNGEERAKGNILERFSAQQFPDLHSELNLSSLELGDSALYFCASSVAGLQTQYFGPGTRLLVL.

Points on this clonotype: With a far larger clone one base away, a read error is the likely cause. The rearrangement joins TRBV3-1 to TRBJ2-7; 10 nucleotides agree with TRBD2. This CDR3 has 14 residues. Germline lookup yields CDR1 LGHDT and CDR2 YNNKEL (reference sequence). V shed 4 bases, J shed 7 bases, and the junction held 7 bases outside the gene matches. For the CDR3, the DNA is TGTGCCAGCAGCCTACTCGGGACTAGCGATGAGCAGTACTTC. It codes for CASSLLGTSDEQYF.

This clonotype was picked up many times. The chain has TRBV7-3 and TRBJ1-1; tentatively, D is TRBD1 (5 bases). Germline V gene sequence: CDR1 SGHTA, CDR2 FQGTGA. This CDR3 region has 14 residues. V was shortened by 1 base and J by 10 bases, with 16 bases between the two germline ends. The CDR3 DNA is TGTGCCAGCAGCTTAAACCCCGGGGGGGGTTTAGCTTTCTTT. Translating gives CASSLNPGGGLAFF.

This clonotype appeared a few times. The chain uses TRBV7-3 and TRBJ2-6; D may correspond to TRBD1 or TRBD2 (5 bases each). Trimming pared 7 bases from V and 0 bases from J, leaving 19 bases between. CDR1 SGHTA and CDR2 FQGTGA come from the germline V gene. CDR3 size: 18 residues. In DNA form, the CDR3 reads TGTGCCAGCATAGGACCCTTAGGGACGATCTCTGGGGCCAACGTCCTGACTTTC. As protein: CASIGPLGTISGANVLTF.